Following are 29 T cell receptor beta chains from one sample sequenced in a study of glioma-infiltrating T cells. Amplification of TCR alpha and beta CDR3 regions from RNA used iRepertoire nested multiplex PCR. Using its own MiXCR run on the multiplex PCR reads, TCRdb lists one record per CDR3 protein. This sample yields fewer than 200,000 distinct CDR3 sequences, of which over 25% are seen a single time; 20% to 25% belongs to the top ten. The sequencing sample was made of glioma tissue, nonneoplastic brain tissue, or PBMCs (not recorded which). The receptor set was obtained from a human donor with low-grade glioma or glioblastoma, undergoing nonglioma brain surgery, or in good health (not recorded which).

Turning to this clonotype: This may arise from a read error, as a much more abundant clone is one base away. CDR3 region: CASIGGLAGSTGELFF. CDR3 DNA sequence: TGTGCCAGCATCGGGGGACTAGCGGGTTCCACCGGGGAGCTGTTTTTT. The chain uses TRBV7-2 and TRBJ2-2; 12 bases align to TRBD2. V lost 7 bases and J lost 4; bases outside the gene matches: 7. The germline V gene has CDR1 SGHTA and CDR2 FQGNSA. The CDR3 consists of 16 residues.

Ten or more counts support this clonotype. This chain uses TRBV20-1 with TRBJ2-5; 8 nucleotides line up with TRBD1. CDR3 length: 12 amino acids. Germline CDR1 DFQATT, CDR2 SNEGSKA (reference sequence). The V gene end was trimmed by 3 bases and the J gene end by 4 bases; junction bases not matched to a gene: 1. The CDR3 DNA sequence: TGCAGTGCTAGGACAGGGGTAGAGACCCAGTACTTC. Its translation is CSARTGVETQYF.

V usage is TRBV12-3 or TRBV12-4 and J usage is TRBJ2-7; D tentatively reads TRBD1 or TRBD2 (5 bases each). CDR3 size: 15 residues. V was cut by 6 bases and J by 5 bases, with 20 bases left in between. The CDR3 reads CASSQPGPLIHEQYF. DNA of the CDR3: TGTGCCAGCAGCCAACCGGGACCTCTAATCCACGAGCAGTACTTC.

This clonotype was recorded many times. CDR3 sequence: CASSQVLAGYYEQYF. The CDR3 nucleotides read TGCGCCAGCAGCCAAGTTCTAGCGGGATACTACGAGCAGTACTTC. The rearrangement joins TRBV4-1 to TRBJ2-7; the match to TRBD2 covers 9 bases. V lost 1 base to trimming and J lost 3 bases; unmatched junction nucleotides: 4. Per the germline V gene, CDR1 is MGHRA and CDR2 is YSYEKL. CDR3 length: 15 amino acids.

For this clonotype: This may be a read error: a much more frequent sequence differs by one nucleotide. The chain uses TRBV5-1 and TRBJ2-7; no clear D gene. CDR1 is SGHRS and CDR2 is YFSETQ in the germline V gene. The CDR3 has 14 amino acids. The CDR3: CASSPVEVSYKQYF. The CDR3 coding sequence is TGCGCCAGCAGCCCGGTTGAAGTTTCCTACAAGCAGTACTTC. Looking up the rest from reference TRBV5-1 and TRBJ2-7 gives the full variable domain: KAGVTQTPRYLIKTRGQQVTLSCSPISGHRSVSWYQQTPGQGLQFLFEYFSETQRNKGNFPGRFSGRQFSNSRSEMNVSTLELGDSALYLCASSPVEVSYKQYFGPGTRLTVT.

The genes are TRBV30 and TRBJ1-1, with D maybe TRBD1 (5 bases). Germline V gives CDR1 GTSNPN, CDR2 SVGIG (reference sequence). The CDR3 covers 13 residues. V was trimmed by 5 bases and J by 2 bases, leaving 12 bases between them. CDR3 sequence reads: CAWSRDYNTEAFF. As DNA, the CDR3 is TGTGCCTGGTCCCGGGACTACAACACTGAAGCTTTCTTT.

This clonotype was recorded a few times. At one end, the junction sequence differs from germline, possibly due to a read error. The chain joins TRBV3-1 to TRBJ2-7; D gene unclear. CDR3 size: 12 residues. CDR1 LGHDT and CDR2 YNNKEL come from the germline V gene (reference sequence). The CDR3, as DNA: TGTGCCAGCAGCCAAGTTAGATTTGGCCTCTTCTTC. It codes for CASSQVRFGLFF.

There are many counts of this clonotype. The chain uses TRBV27 and TRBJ2-1; D call uncertain. Trimming pared 2 bases from V and 9 bases from J, leaving 8 bases between. The CDR3 has 12 amino acids. Germline V lookup: CDR1 MNHEY, CDR2 SMNVEV (reference sequence). The CDR3 DNA reads TGTGCCAGCAGTTTAGGTCGTGGTGAGCAGTTCTTC. This translates into CASSLGRGEQFF.

This clonotype was detected only a few times. The V gene is TRBV24-1, the J gene TRBJ2-1; D perhaps matches TRBD2 (6 bases). Germline V CDR1 and CDR2: KGHDR, SFDVKD. CDR3 length: 16 residues. Trimming took off 2 bases at V and 2 bases at J, with 12 bases between the two ends. For the CDR3, the DNA is TGTGCCACCAGTGATTCGGGCCTAGCGCCCTACAATGAGCAGTTCTTC. Encoded protein: CATSDSGLAPYNEQFF.

This clonotype was detected only once. A much more abundant neighbour one base away suggests this may be a read error. The V and J genes are TRBV7-9 and TRBJ2-1; 8 bases match TRBD2. The CDR3 consists of 17 residues. In germline, CDR1 is SEHNR, CDR2 FQNEAQ (reference sequence). V was pared by 1 base and J by 5 bases, with 10 bases of the junction left unmatched. In DNA form, the CDR3 reads TGTGCCAGCAGCTTAGGTCGGGGACTAGACTATAACAATGAGCAGTTCTTC. It yields the protein CASSLGRGLDYNNEQFF.

Ten or more counts support this clonotype. The rearrangement joins TRBV18 to TRBJ1-1, with D possibly being TRBD1 (5 bases). CDR1 is KGHSH, CDR2 LQKENI, per germline. The V end was cut by 5 bases, the J end by 1 base, with 8 bases between. The CDR3 has 13 amino acids. The CDR3 reads CASSSGRNTEAFF. For the CDR3, the DNA is TGTGCCAGCTCATCGGGGCGGAACACTGAAGCTTTCTTT.

V usage is TRBV29-1 and J usage is TRBJ2-3; the D gene is possibly TRBD2 (6 bases). Germline V gives CDR1 SQVTM, CDR2 ANQGSEA. The V gene lost 1 base and the J gene lost 0 bases, with 14 bases spanning the gap. This CDR3 is 16 amino acids long. Here the CDR3 DNA reads TGCAGCGTTGAAGGGGGACTTAACTCTAGCACAGATACGCAGTATTTT. It translates to CSVEGGLNSSTDTQYF.

This clonotype was counted many times. The gene calls are TRBV4-3 and TRBJ2-1, with 8 nucleotides matching TRBD2. CDR3 size: 16 residues. Trimming removed 3 bases from V and 3 bases from J; junction bases left unmatched: 7. Looked up from germline, CDR1 is LGHNA and CDR2 is YSLEER. The CDR3 region is CASSQSGRTDYNEQFF. The CDR3 coding sequence is TGCGCCAGCAGCCAGAGCGGGAGAACGGACTACAATGAGCAGTTCTTC.

Remarks on this clonotype: The CDR3 carries no conserved terminal phenylalanine or tryptophan, so it likely arises from a read error. The chain couples TRBV20-1 to TRBJ2-7; 7 bases map to TRBD1. Germline V gene data show CDR1 as DFQATT and CDR2 as SNEGSKA (reference sequence). V shed 4 bases and J 1 base; nucleotides not matched to a gene: 10. The CDR3 runs to 15 residues. In nucleotides, the CDR3 is TGCAGTGCTACAAACCGACAGGGCTCTTCCTACGAGCAGTACCTC. Translation: CSATNRQGSSYEQYL.

In this sample, this clonotype turned up many times. Here the CDR3 reads CASSMISYEQYF. Here the CDR3 DNA reads TGTGCCAGCAGCATGATCTCCTACGAGCAGTACTTC. The chain couples TRBV7-2 to TRBJ2-7; the D is unclear. Germline V CDR1 and CDR2: SGHTA, FQGNSA. CDR3 length: 12 amino acids. The V and J ends lost 5 bases and 0 bases respectively, with 5 bases between them.

This clonotype appeared many times. The chain links TRBV20-1 to TRBJ2-7; D may be TRBD1 (5 bases). Deletions cut 0 bases from V and 6 bases from J, with 12 bases between. CDR1 is DFQATT and CDR2 is SNEGSKA in the germline V gene (reference sequence). The length of the CDR3 is 13 residues. DNA of the CDR3: TGCAGTGCTAGAGAGACAGTCCCGTGCGAGCAGTACTTC. This sequence encodes CSARETVPCEQYF.

The chain has TRBV12-3 or TRBV12-4 and TRBJ2-1, with TRBD2 matching over 8 bases. The trim removed 10 bases at V and 6 bases at J, leaving 8 bases unmatched. This CDR3 has 13 amino acids. The CDR3 bases are TGTGCCACCACGGGGCTAGCGGGCAATGAGCAGTTCTTC. Translated: CATTGLAGNEQFF.

This clonotype is medium-sized. The rearrangement joins TRBV20-1 to TRBJ2-1, with D possibly being TRBD2 (6 bases). Trimming stripped 5 bases from V and 3 bases from J, with 11 bases between. The CDR3 is made up of 13 amino acids. Looked up from germline, CDR1 is DFQATT and CDR2 is SNEGSKA (reference sequence). CDR3 loop: CSALGDFYNEQFF. The CDR3 DNA sequence: TGCAGTGCTCTTGGGGACTTCTACAATGAGCAGTTCTTC.

This clonotype was seen ten or more times. This chain uses TRBV28 with TRBJ2-5; perhaps TRBD1 as D (6 bases). The CDR3 loop spans 14 amino acids. Deletions cut 6 bases from V and 9 bases from J, with 20 bases between. The germline V gene encodes CDR1 MDHEN and CDR2 SYDVKM. For the CDR3, the DNA is TGTGCCAGCAGATCAGGACAGAACAAGAGGCCCCAGTACTTC. This codes for CASRSGQNKRPQYF.

The CDR3 region has the DNA TGTGCCAGCAGCCACCAAGGACAGCCGAACTATGGCTACACCTTC. This encodes CASSHQGQPNYGYTF. V usage is TRBV3-1 and J usage is TRBJ1-2; D is perhaps TRBD1 (6 bases). The ends were cut back, 3 bases at V and 2 bases at J, with 13 bases in the middle. Germline CDR1 reads LGHDT; CDR2 reads YNNKEL (reference sequence). The length of the CDR3 is 15 residues.

The chain carries TRBV20-1 and TRBJ1-4; 7 bases are a match to TRBD1. The CDR3 is made up of 14 amino acids. V was pared by 2 bases and J by 7 bases, with 7 bases of the junction left unmatched. Germline V gives CDR1 DFQATT, CDR2 SNEGSKA (reference sequence). CDR3 DNA sequence: TGCAGTGCTAGAAACGACAGGGCAGCTGAAAAACTGTTTTTT. Residues: CSARNDRAAEKLFF.

In nucleotides, the CDR3 is TGCAGCGTAGAACCCGGGACACCGAACACCGGGGAGCTGTTTTTT. The encoded protein is CSVEPGTPNTGELFF. The chain couples TRBV29-1 to TRBJ2-2, with D maybe TRBD1 (6 bases). Trimming stripped 6 bases from V and 0 bases from J, with 14 bases between. Per the germline V gene, CDR1 is SQVTM and CDR2 is ANQGSEA. This CDR3 is built from 15 residues.

With respect to this clonotype: Being one base from a much bigger clone, this may be a read error. This chain uses TRBV7-9 with TRBJ1-1; 7 bases map to TRBD1. CDR1 and CDR2 (germline): SEHNR, FQNEAQ (reference sequence). CDR3 length: 15 residues. Here the CDR3 reads CASGEQGTLNTKAFF. In nucleotides, the CDR3 is TGTGCCAGCGGCGAACAGGGGACCCTGAACACTAAAGCTTTCTTT.

This clonotype has a count of ten or more. The CDR3 DNA reads as TGCGCCAGCAGCCAAGAAGCGGGAGGGTACAATGAGCAGTTCTTC. Translating gives CASSQEAGGYNEQFF. The genes are TRBV4-3 and TRBJ2-1; 10 nucleotides match TRBD2. Germline trimming cut 0 bases from V and 4 bases from J; bases unmatched to any gene: 0. CDR1 LGHNA and CDR2 YSLEER come from the germline V gene. This CDR3 has 15 amino acids.

This clonotype appeared many times. The V gene is TRBV19, the J gene TRBJ2-5; no reliable D call. The CDR3 spans 13 residues. The germline CDR1 and CDR2 sequences are LNHDA and SQIVND (reference sequence). Trimming removed 8 bases at V and 1 base at J, with 11 bases between. CDR3 sequence (DNA): TGTGCCAGTTCTGGACGGCTCCAAGAGACCCAGTACTTC. It codes for CASSGRLQETQYF.

The chain has TRBV3-1 and TRBJ2-1, with unresolved D. The CDR3 runs 14 residues. The V end lost 0 bases, the J end lost 8 bases, and 11 bases lay between the germline ends. The germline CDR1 and CDR2 sequences are LGHDT and YNNKEL (reference sequence). This chain's CDR3 is CASSQDLLDHEQFF. CDR3 DNA: TGTGCCAGCAGCCAAGATCTTCTGGATCATGAGCAGTTCTTC.

With respect to this clonotype: A read error is likely, as this CDR3 ends without the conserved phenylalanine or tryptophan. V gene TRBV19 combines with J gene TRBJ2-7; possibly TRBD2 for D (6 bases). Between the trimmed V and J ends, which lost 1 base and 1 base, there was a span of 8 bases. CDR3 length: 14 residues. CDR1 LNHDA and CDR2 SQIVND come from the germline V gene (reference sequence). CDR3 coding DNA: TGTGCCAGTAGTATAGTTAGCGGATCCTACGAGCAGTACCTC. Translated: CASSIVSGSYEQYL.

This clonotype was counted at least ten times. The V and J genes are TRBV20-1 and TRBJ2-3; tentative D call: TRBD2 (5 bases). The germline CDR1 and CDR2 sequences are DFQATT and SNEGSKA (reference sequence). Trimming removed 0 bases at V and 0 bases at J, with 10 bases between. CDR3 length: 15 residues. The CDR3 loop reads CSAREGRGSTDTQYF. In DNA form, the CDR3 reads TGCAGTGCTAGAGAAGGTCGCGGGAGCACAGATACGCAGTATTTT.

This clonotype was seen many times. The rearrangement links TRBV28 to TRBJ2-3, with D possibly TRBD2 on 5 matching bases. This CDR3 has 15 amino acids. Germline V gene sequence: CDR1 MDHEN, CDR2 SYDVKM. The V gene lost 1 base and the J gene lost 6 bases, with 14 bases spanning the gap. Written as DNA, the CDR3 is TGTGCCAGCAGTTTATCCTGGACTGGCCGCGATACGCAGTATTTT. Translating gives CASSLSWTGRDTQYF.